This T cell receptor beta chain was obtained from a study of shared clonotypes between healthy human individuals. Study-wide context: Per donor, CD8 memory used one plate, CD8 naive used two, CD4 memory used three and CD4 naive used three. Regarding the study as a whole: The sharing of approximately 4.6% of naive CD4 clonotypes was seen across a few donors.

The CDR3 runs to 16 residues. V gave up 3 bases and J gave up 6 bases; unmatched junction bases: 5. Germline-derived CDR1 and CDR2 are SGDLS and YYNGEE. Assay used: immunoSEQ multiplex PCR; TCRdb lists only in-frame clones, some missing. The sample holds millions of clones, roughly 91% seen once. Comment on this clone: Its antigen is undetermined.

Naive CD8 cells lacked CD45RO, underwent positive selection for CCR7 and left out terminally differentiated effector memory CD45RA+ cells. Donors comprised only Caucasian adults living in Nashville, Tennessee. This receptor was identified in a man younger than 30 in good health. Some clones in this sample may be carry-over from other donors' samples. Sequencing was performed on naive CD8+ T cells from PBMCs. The rearrangement links TRBV9 to TRBJ2-2; TRBD2 aligns across 13 bases. The CDR3 here is CASSGGLAGISGELFF. The CDR3 region has the DNA TGTGCCAGCAGCGGGGGACTAGCGGGAATCTCCGGGGAGCTGTTTTTT.